This entry lists 23 T cell receptor beta chains sequenced from one sample in a study of cytomegalovirus exposure and HLA in healthy donors. The PCR used 60 Vbeta and 13 Jbeta primers. Method: immunoSEQ multiplex PCR; TCRdb's copy keeps in-frame clones and lacks some. The sample records 200,000 to 250,000 clones, around 80% being singletons. Sequenced sample: PBMCs. These receptor sequences come from a male donor in good health and CMV-seronegative.

With respect to this clone: One end of the junction does not line up with germline, which may come from a read error. The rearrangement links TRBV19 to TRBJ1-2; possibly TRBD1 for D (5 bases). Germline loops: CDR1 LNHDA, CDR2 SQIVND (reference sequence). The CDR3 runs to 13 residues. The CDR3 loop is CASSMGGSYDYTF. The DNA of the CDR3 is TGTGCCAGTAGTATGGGGGGGAGCTATGACTACACCTTC.

This chain uses TRBV2 with TRBJ1-4; D perhaps matches TRBD1 (5 bases). The CDR3 is 15 residues long. With 6 bases removed from V and 0 bases from J, the gap between germline ends came to 11 bases. Germline assignment: CDR1 SNHLY and CDR2 FYNNEI. The CDR3 DNA follows: TGTGCCAGCAGGACCCAGGGATCAACTAATGAAAAACTGTTTTTT. Translated: CASRTQGSTNEKLFF.

The chain joins TRBV13 to TRBJ2-7, with 11 bases fitting TRBD1. V gave up 6 bases and J gave up 3 bases; unmatched junction bases: 7. The germline gives CDR1 PRHDT, CDR2 FYEKMQ (reference sequence). The CDR3 spans 15 residues. Here the CDR3 reads CASSLLGTGGYEQYF. The CDR3 DNA reads as TGTGCCAGCAGTCTATTGGGGACAGGGGGCTACGAGCAGTACTTC.

This clone was seen a few times. The V and J genes are TRBV6-5 and TRBJ1-1; 7 bases align to TRBD1. V shed 5 bases and J 3 bases; nucleotides not matched to a gene: 3. This CDR3 has 13 amino acids. Looked up from germline, CDR1 is MNHEY and CDR2 is SVGAGI. CDR3 sequence reads: CASSIGTDTEAFF. CDR3 in DNA: TGTGCCAGCAGTATAGGGACAGACACTGAAGCTTTCTTT.

The chain has TRBV19 and TRBJ1-1; TRBD1 matches 7 bases. V was pared by 8 bases and J by 1 base, with 10 bases of the junction left unmatched. CDR3 length: 15 residues. CDR1 LNHDA and CDR2 SQIVND come from the germline V gene (reference sequence). CDR3 protein: CASRGYRGANTEAFF. CDR3 nucleotide sequence: TGTGCCAGTCGGGGCTACAGGGGTGCGAACACTGAAGCTTTCTTT.

The V gene is TRBV7-9, the J gene TRBJ1-6, with D possibly TRBD1 on 5 matching bases. CDR3 length equals 14 residues. Germline CDR1 SEHNR, CDR2 FQNEAQ (reference sequence). V was trimmed by 3 bases and J by 7 bases, leaving 10 bases between them. DNA of the CDR3: TGTGCCAGCAGCTTCCAGGGCCCAAATTCACCCCTCCACTTT. The encoded protein is CASSFQGPNSPLHF.

This chain connects TRBV4-2 to TRBJ2-5; TRBD1 is a possible D gene (5 bases). The assigned J gene may be wrong: the sequence end matches TRBJ2-7 better. This CDR3 contains 13 residues. Per the germline V gene, CDR1 is LGHNA and CDR2 is YNFKEQ. As DNA, the CDR3 is TGTGCCAGCAGCCAACAGGGCCCCTACGAGCAGTACTTC. The encoded protein is CASSQQGPYEQYF.

The CDR3 coding sequence is TGTGCCAGCAGAGACCTAGCGGGGGCCTACAATGAGCAGTTCTTC. Translating gives CASRDLAGAYNEQFF. The chain uses TRBV2 and TRBJ2-1; TRBD2 aligns across 10 bases. There are 15 residues in the CDR3. Looked up from germline, CDR1 is SNHLY and CDR2 is FYNNEI. J lost 2 bases, V lost 6 bases, and 4 bases had no gene match.

V gene TRBV2 combines with J gene TRBJ1-1, with a tentative D call TRBD1 (5 bases). The V and J ends lost 6 bases and 7 bases respectively, with 18 bases between them. Per germline, CDR1 SNHLY and CDR2 FYNNEI. CDR3 size: 14 residues. The CDR3 region has the DNA TGTGCCAGCAGCCCTGCAGGGCGGGGAGATGAAGCTTTCTTT. Translation: CASSPAGRGDEAFF.

The chain uses TRBV5-6 and TRBJ1-6; a weak D match, TRBD1 (6 bases). Trimming shortened V by 1 base and J by 13 bases, and 18 bases separated the two germline ends. The CDR3 is made up of 15 amino acids. Germline V CDR1 and CDR2: SGHDT, YYEEEE. DNA for the CDR3: TGTGCCAGCAGCTTGTATGGCTGGGACAAAGGGCCCCTCCACTTT. Its translation: CASSLYGWDKGPLHF.

This chain connects TRBV6-1 to TRBJ2-7; D may be TRBD2 (6 bases). Germline assignment: CDR1 MNHNS and CDR2 SASEGT. This CDR3 has 14 residues. Trimming took 4 bases from V and 11 from J, leaving 21 bases between them. CDR3 sequence reads: CASSGPWDPASEYF. The CDR3 region has the DNA TGTGCCAGCAGTGGACCTTGGGACCCAGCTAGCGAGTACTTC.

Concerning this clone itself: One end of the junction fails to match germline, which may point to a read error. This chain joins TRBV7-9 and TRBJ2-1; 7 bases are a match to TRBD2. Germline V CDR1 and CDR2: SEHNR, FQNEAQ (reference sequence). The CDR3 has 17 amino acids. CDR3 sequence reads: CSSSTLVRREFYNEQFF. The CDR3, as DNA: TGTTCCAGCAGCACCTTAGTTAGGCGGGAGTTTTACAATGAGCAGTTCTTC.

This clone appeared a few times. The V call is TRBV28, the J call TRBJ2-7, with 11 bases that match TRBD1. Germline CDR1 MDHEN, CDR2 SYDVKM. CDR3 length equals 15 residues. V gave up 6 bases and J gave up 3 bases; unmatched junction bases: 7. CDR3 sequence (DNA): TGTGCCAGCAGCAAGGCCGGGACAGGGGGCTACGAGCAGTACTTC. Residues: CASSKAGTGGYEQYF.

The V and J genes are TRBV4-1 and TRBJ2-7, with 7 bases aligning to TRBD2. J was trimmed by 2 bases and V by 0 bases; bases with no gene match: 7. CDR3 length: 16 amino acids. Germline-derived CDR1 and CDR2 are MGHRA and YSYEKL. CDR3 nucleotides: TGCGCCAGCAGCCAAGATGCCCGGGAGGTAACCTACGAGCAGTACTTC. This encodes CASSQDAREVTYEQYF.

A few counts support this clone. CDR3 coding DNA: TGTGCCAGCTCAGCAGGGGTAGAGGGCAATCAGCCCCAGCATTTT. Protein sequence: CASSAGVEGNQPQHF. The rearrangement links TRBV18 to TRBJ1-5; tentatively, D is TRBD1 (6 bases). Trimming removed 5 bases at V and 2 bases at J, with 13 bases between. Looked up from germline, CDR1 is KGHSH and CDR2 is LQKENI. The CDR3 consists of 15 residues.

J is TRBJ2-7 and V is TRBV28; 11 nucleotides line up with TRBD1. CDR3 length equals 12 residues. The germline V gene has CDR1 MDHEN and CDR2 SYDVKM. The CDR3 region has the DNA TGTGCGGCGGGACAGGGGGAATACGAGCAGTACTTC. It specifies CAAGQGEYEQYF.

The V and J genes are TRBV7-9 and TRBJ2-1; D gene ambiguous. CDR1 SEHNR and CDR2 FQNEAQ come from the germline V gene (reference sequence). V was pared by 2 bases and J by 6 bases, with 2 bases between. The CDR3 is 11 amino acids. The CDR3 DNA reads as TGTGCCAGCAGCTTACTCAATGAGCAGTTCTTC. Protein sequence: CASSLLNEQFF.

The CDR3 coding sequence is TGCGCCAGCAGCCTAGGACTAGCGGGAGGGCCTTGGACAGATACGCAGTATTTT. Translating it yields CASSLGLAGGPWTDTQYF. This chain links TRBV5-1 with TRBJ2-3, with 15 bases matching TRBD2. Germline-derived CDR1 and CDR2 are SGHRS and YFSETQ. This CDR3 is built from 18 residues. Trimming took 4 bases from V and 3 from J; bases not matched to a gene: 9.

V is TRBV9 and J is TRBJ2-1, with 10 bases fitting TRBD2. From germline, CDR1 is SGDLS and CDR2 YYNGEE. This CDR3 contains 24 residues. V shed 3 bases, J shed 4 bases, and the junction held 31 bases outside the gene matches. DNA for the CDR3: TGTGCCAGCAGCGAGAGTACGGGCGGATTGGGGCGGGGAGGGGTAGCGGGAGGATACAATGAGCAGTTCTTC. Protein sequence: CASSESTGGLGRGGVAGGYNEQFF.

The chain combines TRBV5-1 with TRBJ2-1, with 7 bases that match TRBD2. From germline, CDR1 is SGHRS and CDR2 YFSETQ. J lost 1 base, V lost 4 bases, and 11 bases had no gene match. This CDR3 contains 17 residues. The CDR3 protein is CASSMLWTRRSYNEQFF. As DNA, the CDR3 is TGCGCCAGCAGCATGCTATGGACTAGAAGGTCCTACAATGAGCAGTTCTTC.

The chain uses TRBV7-3 and TRBJ2-7, with D perhaps matching TRBD1 (5 bases). Germline V gives CDR1 SGHTA, CDR2 FQGTGA. Trimming removed 0 bases at V and 1 base at J, with 10 bases between. The CDR3 runs 15 residues. CDR3 sequence (DNA): TGTGCCAGCAGCTTAACGGGGCAGGGTTCCTACGAGCAGTACTTC. This codes for CASSLTGQGSYEQYF.

In this sample, this clone turned up a few times. This chain connects TRBV6-6 to TRBJ2-7; a weak D match, TRBD2 (5 bases). The germline gives CDR1 MNHNY, CDR2 SVGAGI (reference sequence). V lost 11 bases, J lost 0 bases, and 17 bases lay in between. The CDR3 contains 14 residues. The chain's CDR3 is CASGIRRPSYEQYF. Written as DNA, the CDR3 is TGTGCCTCTGGCATTAGGAGGCCCTCCTACGAGCAGTACTTC.

This sequence joins TRBV28 and TRBJ1-2; TRBD1 agrees at 8 bases. CDR3 length: 12 amino acids. V dropped 7 bases and J dropped 5; count of bases not matched to a gene: 3. Germline V lookup: CDR1 MDHEN, CDR2 SYDVKM. The CDR3 DNA reads as TGTGCCAGCACCCGACAGGGGTATGGCTACACCTTC. Protein: CASTRQGYGYTF.